The clone carrying this T cell receptor beta chain was counted at least ten times. Its antigen is not known. The data derive from a study of immune heterogeneity within non-small cell lung tumors. Study conclusions and caveats: Recurring identical dominant CDR3 beta clonotypes were observed across tumor sites within a patient, together with site-unique high-frequency clones. Higher local tumor mutational burden went with moderately higher local T-cell clonality, R around 0.31.

CDR3 length: 16 amino acids. The germline gives CDR1 MNHNS, CDR2 SASEGT. J was trimmed by 3 bases and V by 6 bases; bases with no gene match: 9. Multiplex PCR was performed with 32 V and 13 J primers, and it amplified TCR beta CDR3. Each CDR3 protein is one row after TCRdb ran MiXCR on the multiplex PCR reads. The repertoire holds around 29,000 distinct CDR3 sequences, with less than 35% as singletons. Template came from bulk tumor genomic DNA, at 600 ng per sample. In surgery, several biopsies were collected from each primary tumor at widely spaced sites. The study cohort was described as untreated, and its members had newly diagnosed non-small cell lung cancer. They went on to have curative surgery.

The sequence came from a man aged 35 to 55 with non-small cell lung cancer. Sequences were obtained from lung tumor tissue. The chain has TRBV6-1 and TRBJ1-2; 11 nucleotides align to TRBD1. The CDR3 bases are TGTGCCAGCAGCCTCCTTTGGACAGGGGGCGACTATGGCTACACCTTC. Translation: CASSLLWTGGDYGYTF.